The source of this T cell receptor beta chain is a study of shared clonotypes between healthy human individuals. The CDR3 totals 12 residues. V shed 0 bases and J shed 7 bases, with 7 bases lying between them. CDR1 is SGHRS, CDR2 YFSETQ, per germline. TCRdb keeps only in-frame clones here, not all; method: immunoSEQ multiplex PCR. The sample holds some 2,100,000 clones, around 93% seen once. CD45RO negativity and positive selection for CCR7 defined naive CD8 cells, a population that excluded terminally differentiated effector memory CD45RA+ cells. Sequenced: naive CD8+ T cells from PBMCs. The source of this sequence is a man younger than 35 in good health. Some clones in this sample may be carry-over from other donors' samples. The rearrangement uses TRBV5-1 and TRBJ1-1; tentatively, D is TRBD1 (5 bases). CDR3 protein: CASSLGTGEAFF. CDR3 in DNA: TGCGCCAGCAGCTTGGGTACAGGTGAAGCTTTCTTT.